This passage covers 8 T cell receptor beta chains from one sample sequenced in a study of shared clonotypes between healthy human individuals. Profiled with immunoSEQ multiplex PCR; TCRdb holds only in-frame clones, not every one. The data show over 1.5 million clones, with 95% to 99% seen just once and around 0.47% held by the top ten. The sequenced sample was naive CD4+ T cells sorted from blood. The sample's subset: CD45RA+ positively selected. These TCRs come from a young man in good health.

The chain has TRBV11-3 and TRBJ2-1, with D possibly TRBD2 on 6 matching bases. This CDR3 contains 16 residues. Germline V gene sequence: CDR1 SGHNT, CDR2 YENEEA. The ends were cut back, 1 base at V and 9 bases at J, with 19 bases in the middle. CDR3 sequence reads: CASSLAAGPVQGEQFF. In DNA form, the CDR3 reads TGTGCCAGCAGCTTAGCGGCGGGACCAGTTCAGGGTGAGCAGTTCTTC.

The gene calls are TRBV6-4 and TRBJ1-1; no clear D gene. This CDR3 is 13 amino acids long. V lost 4 bases, J lost 1 base, and 7 bases lay in between. Germline V gene data show CDR1 as MRHNA and CDR2 as SNTAGT. Here the CDR3 DNA reads TGTGCCAGCAGTGCGAAAGCGAACACTGAAGCTTTCTTT. It translates to CASSAKANTEAFF.

This chain connects TRBV15 to TRBJ2-7; D not resolved. The CDR3 consists of 20 residues. Germline assignment: CDR1 LNHNV and CDR2 YYDKDF (reference sequence). The ends were cut back, 1 base at V and 2 bases at J, with 27 bases in the middle. The CDR3: CATSRGFGLSASGPTYEQYF. Written as DNA, the CDR3 is TGTGCCACCAGCAGAGGGTTTGGCTTGAGTGCATCTGGTCCTACCTACGAGCAGTACTTC.

This chain joins TRBV2 and TRBJ2-3; D gene unclear. V was trimmed by 2 bases and J by 6 bases, leaving 3 bases between them. This CDR3 spans 11 amino acids. Per the germline V gene, CDR1 is SNHLY and CDR2 is FYNNEI. The CDR3 region is CASSEIDTQYF. For the CDR3, the DNA is TGTGCCAGCAGTGAAATCGATACGCAGTATTTT.

The chain carries TRBV6-6 and TRBJ2-1, with TRBD1 matching over 7 bases. V was pared by 7 bases and J by 2 bases, with 5 bases of the junction left unmatched. The germline V gene has CDR1 MNHNY and CDR2 SVGAGI (reference sequence). The CDR3 has 14 residues. This chain's CDR3 is CASKWDSAYNEQFF. CDR3 in DNA: TGTGCCAGCAAATGGGACAGTGCCTACAATGAGCAGTTCTTC.

The chain employs TRBV11-3 and TRBJ2-2; D may be TRBD1 or TRBD2 (5 bases each). The germline V gene has CDR1 SGHNT and CDR2 YENEEA. The CDR3 length is 13 residues. Deletions cut 4 bases from V and 6 bases from J, with 9 bases between. The CDR3 sequence is CASSWGSAGELFF. The CDR3 nucleotides read TGTGCCAGCAGCTGGGGGTCGGCCGGGGAGCTGTTTTTT.

The rearrangement joins TRBV7-6 to TRBJ2-2, with D perhaps matching TRBD2 (7 bases). This CDR3 has 16 amino acids. The germline V and J ends were trimmed by 6 bases and 7 bases, with 21 bases remaining between them. Germline V gene sequence: CDR1 SGHVS, CDR2 FNYEAQ. The CDR3 sequence: CASRKKAGAGGGELFF. In nucleotides, the CDR3 is TGTGCCAGCAGAAAAAAGGCGGGGGCCGGTGGCGGGGAGCTGTTTTTT.

The chain carries TRBV6-5 and TRBJ2-1, with D hard to call. The CDR3 runs 14 residues. Germline V gene sequence: CDR1 MNHEY, CDR2 SVGAGI. V was clipped by 4 bases and J by 6 bases, with 13 bases between them. This CDR3 reads CASSLRHPPNEQFF. CDR3 DNA sequence: TGTGCCAGCAGTTTACGCCACCCCCCCAATGAGCAGTTCTTC.